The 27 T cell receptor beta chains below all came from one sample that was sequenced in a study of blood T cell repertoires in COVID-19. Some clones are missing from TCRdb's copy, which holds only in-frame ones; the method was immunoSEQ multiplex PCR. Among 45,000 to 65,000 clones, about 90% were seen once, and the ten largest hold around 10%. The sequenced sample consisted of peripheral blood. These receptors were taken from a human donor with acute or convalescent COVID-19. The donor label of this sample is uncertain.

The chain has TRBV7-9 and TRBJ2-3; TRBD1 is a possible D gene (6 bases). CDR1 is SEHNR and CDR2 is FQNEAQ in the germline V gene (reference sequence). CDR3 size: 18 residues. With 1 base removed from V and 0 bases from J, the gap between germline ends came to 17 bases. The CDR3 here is CASSLGGRARQSTDTQYF. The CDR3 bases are TGTGCCAGCAGCTTAGGGGGGCGGGCCCGACAAAGCACAGATACGCAGTATTTT. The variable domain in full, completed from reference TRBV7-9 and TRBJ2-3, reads DTGVSQNPRHKITKRGQNVTFRCDPISEHNRLYWYRQTLGQGPEFLTYFQNEAQLEKSRLLSDRFSAERPKGSFSTLEIQRTEQGDSAMYLCASSLGGRARQSTDTQYFGPGTRLTVL.

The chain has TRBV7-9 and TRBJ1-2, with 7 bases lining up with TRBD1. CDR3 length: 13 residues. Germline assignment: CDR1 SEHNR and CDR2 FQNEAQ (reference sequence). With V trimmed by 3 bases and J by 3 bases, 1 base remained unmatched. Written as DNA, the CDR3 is TGTGCCAGCAGCTTGACAGGGCACTATGGCTACACCTTC. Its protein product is CASSLTGHYGYTF.

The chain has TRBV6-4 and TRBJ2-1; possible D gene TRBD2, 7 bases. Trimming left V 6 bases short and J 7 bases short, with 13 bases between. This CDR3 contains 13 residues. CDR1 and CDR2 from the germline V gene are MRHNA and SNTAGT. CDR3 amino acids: CASRDRGANEQFF. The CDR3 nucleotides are TGTGCCAGCAGAGACCGGGGGGCGAATGAGCAGTTCTTC.

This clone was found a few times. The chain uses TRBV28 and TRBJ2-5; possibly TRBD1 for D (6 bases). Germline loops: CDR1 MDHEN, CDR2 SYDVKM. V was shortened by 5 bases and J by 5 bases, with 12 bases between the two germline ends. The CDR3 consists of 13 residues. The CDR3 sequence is CASSTGKRETQYF. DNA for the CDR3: TGTGCCAGCAGTACAGGGAAGAGGGAGACCCAGTACTTC.

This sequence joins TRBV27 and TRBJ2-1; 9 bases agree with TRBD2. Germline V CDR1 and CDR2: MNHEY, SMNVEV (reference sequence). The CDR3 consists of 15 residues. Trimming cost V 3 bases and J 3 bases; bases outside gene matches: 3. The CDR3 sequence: CASSFRGRGYNEQFF. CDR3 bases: TGTGCCAGCAGTTTCCGCGGGAGGGGCTACAATGAGCAGTTCTTC.

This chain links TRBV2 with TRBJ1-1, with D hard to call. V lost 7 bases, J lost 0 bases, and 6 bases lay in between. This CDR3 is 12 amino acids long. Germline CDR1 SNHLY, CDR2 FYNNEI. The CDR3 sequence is CASTGLNTEAFF. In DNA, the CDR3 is TGTGCCAGCACAGGTTTGAACACTGAAGCTTTCTTT.

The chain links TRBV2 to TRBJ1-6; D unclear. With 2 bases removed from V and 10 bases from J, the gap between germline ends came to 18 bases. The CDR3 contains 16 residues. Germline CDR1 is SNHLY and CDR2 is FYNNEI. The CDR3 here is CASSELRSKGGSPLHF. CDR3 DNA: TGTGCCAGCAGTGAACTTAGGAGTAAAGGAGGCTCACCCCTCCACTTT.

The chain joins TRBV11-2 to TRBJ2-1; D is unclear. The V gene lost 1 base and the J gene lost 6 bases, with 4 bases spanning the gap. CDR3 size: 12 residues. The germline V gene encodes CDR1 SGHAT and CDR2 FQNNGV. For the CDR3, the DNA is TGTGCCAGCAGCTTAGCCGGCAATGAGCAGTTCTTC. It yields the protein CASSLAGNEQFF.

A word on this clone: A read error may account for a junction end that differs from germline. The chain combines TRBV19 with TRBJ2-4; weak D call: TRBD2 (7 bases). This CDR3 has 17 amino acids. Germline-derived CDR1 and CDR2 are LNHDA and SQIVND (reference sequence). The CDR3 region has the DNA TGTGCCAGTAGTCCCCGACTTGGTGGGGGGGCTCATAGCGGTTTAAACTTC. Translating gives CASSPRLGGGAHSGLNF.

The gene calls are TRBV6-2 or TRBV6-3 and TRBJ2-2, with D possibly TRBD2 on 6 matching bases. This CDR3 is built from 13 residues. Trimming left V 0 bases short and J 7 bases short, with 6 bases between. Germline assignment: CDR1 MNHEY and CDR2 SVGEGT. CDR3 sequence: CASSYSRGGELFF. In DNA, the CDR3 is TGTGCCAGCAGTTACTCGCGGGGCGGGGAGCTGTTTTTT.

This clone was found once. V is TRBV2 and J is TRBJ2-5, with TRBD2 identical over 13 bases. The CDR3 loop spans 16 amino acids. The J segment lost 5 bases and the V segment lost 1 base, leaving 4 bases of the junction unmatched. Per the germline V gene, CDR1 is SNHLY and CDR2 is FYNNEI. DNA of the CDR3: TGTGCCAGCAGTGAAGGACTAGCGGGGGGCGCGGAGACCCAGTACTTC. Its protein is CASSEGLAGGAETQYF.

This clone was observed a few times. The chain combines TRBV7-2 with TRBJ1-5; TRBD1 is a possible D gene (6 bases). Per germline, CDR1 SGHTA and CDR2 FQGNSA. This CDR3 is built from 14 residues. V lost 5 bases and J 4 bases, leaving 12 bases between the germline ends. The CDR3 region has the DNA TGTGCCAGCAGCATCAGGGGTCCTAATCAGCCCCAGCATTTT. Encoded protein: CASSIRGPNQPQHF.

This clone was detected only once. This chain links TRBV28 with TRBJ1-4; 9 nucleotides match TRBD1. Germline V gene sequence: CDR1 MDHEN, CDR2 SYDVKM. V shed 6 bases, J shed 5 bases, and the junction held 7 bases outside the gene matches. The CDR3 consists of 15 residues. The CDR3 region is CASSVRTGVNEKLFF. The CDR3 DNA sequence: TGTGCCAGCAGCGTAAGGACAGGGGTGAATGAAAAACTGTTTTTT.

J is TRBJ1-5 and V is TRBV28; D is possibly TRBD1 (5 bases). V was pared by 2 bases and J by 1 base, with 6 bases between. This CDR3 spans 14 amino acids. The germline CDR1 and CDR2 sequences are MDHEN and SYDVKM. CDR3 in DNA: TGTGCCAGCAGTTTAGGGGGGAGCAATCAGCCCCAGCATTTT. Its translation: CASSLGGSNQPQHF.

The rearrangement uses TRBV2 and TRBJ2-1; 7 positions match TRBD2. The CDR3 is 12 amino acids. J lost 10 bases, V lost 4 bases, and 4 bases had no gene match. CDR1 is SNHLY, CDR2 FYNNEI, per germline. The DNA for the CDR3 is TGTGCCAGCAGTGCCGGGAGGTGGGAGCAGTTCTTC. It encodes CASSAGRWEQFF.

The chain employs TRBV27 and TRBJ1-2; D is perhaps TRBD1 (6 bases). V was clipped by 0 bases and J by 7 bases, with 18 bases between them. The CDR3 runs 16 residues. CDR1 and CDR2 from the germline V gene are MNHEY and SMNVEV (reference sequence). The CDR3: CASSLSGVTKGGGYTF. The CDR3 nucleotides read TGTGCCAGCAGTTTATCCGGTGTGACCAAAGGGGGTGGCTACACCTTC.

CDR3 protein: CASGSGRAPKTQYF. CDR3 nucleotide sequence: TGTGCCAGCGGCAGCGGGAGGGCCCCGAAGACCCAGTACTTC. This chain links TRBV21-1 with TRBJ2-5; no DNA check was done on the table's D call, TRBD2. TRBV21-1 is a pseudogene. The CDR3 runs to 14 residues.

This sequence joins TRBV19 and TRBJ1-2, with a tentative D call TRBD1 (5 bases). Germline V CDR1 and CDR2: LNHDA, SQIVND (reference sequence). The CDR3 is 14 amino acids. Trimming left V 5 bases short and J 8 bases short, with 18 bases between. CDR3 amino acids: CASSLRQPLLGYTF. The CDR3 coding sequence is TGTGCCAGTAGTCTTCGACAGCCCCTGTTGGGCTACACCTTC. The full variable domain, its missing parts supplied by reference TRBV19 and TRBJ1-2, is DGGITQSPKYLFRKEGQNVTLSCEQNLNHDAMYWYRQDPGQGLRLIYYSQIVNDFQKGDIAEGYSVSREKKESFPLTVTSAQKNPTAFYLCASSLRQPLLGYTFGSGTRLTVV.

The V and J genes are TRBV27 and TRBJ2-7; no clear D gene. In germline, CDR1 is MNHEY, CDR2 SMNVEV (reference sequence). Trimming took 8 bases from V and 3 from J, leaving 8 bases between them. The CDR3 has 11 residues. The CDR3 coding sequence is TGTGCCAGCGAGCTGCTCTACGAGCAGTACGTC. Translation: CASELLYEQYV.

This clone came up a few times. The CDR3 reads CASSYERSNQPQHF. In DNA, the CDR3 is TGTGCCAGCAGTTACGAACGGAGCAATCAGCCCCAGCATTTT. This chain links TRBV6-6 with TRBJ1-5, with no clear D. V lost 2 bases and J lost 1, with 6 bases in between. CDR1 MNHNY and CDR2 SVGAGI come from the germline V gene (reference sequence). The CDR3 extends over 14 amino acids.

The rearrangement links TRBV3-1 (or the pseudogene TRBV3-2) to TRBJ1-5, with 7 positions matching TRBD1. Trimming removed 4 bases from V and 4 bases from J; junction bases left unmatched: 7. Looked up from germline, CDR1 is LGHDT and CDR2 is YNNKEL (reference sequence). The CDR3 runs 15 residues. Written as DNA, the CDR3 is TGTGCCAGCAGCCCCTGGACAGGTAGGAATCAGCCCCAGCATTTT. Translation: CASSPWTGRNQPQHF.

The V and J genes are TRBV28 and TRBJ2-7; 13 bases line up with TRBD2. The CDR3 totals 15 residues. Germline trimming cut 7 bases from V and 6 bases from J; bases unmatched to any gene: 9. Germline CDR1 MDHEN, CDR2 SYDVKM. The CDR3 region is CASTSPGLAGREQYF. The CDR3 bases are TGTGCCAGCACCTCCCCGGGACTAGCGGGACGCGAGCAGTACTTC.

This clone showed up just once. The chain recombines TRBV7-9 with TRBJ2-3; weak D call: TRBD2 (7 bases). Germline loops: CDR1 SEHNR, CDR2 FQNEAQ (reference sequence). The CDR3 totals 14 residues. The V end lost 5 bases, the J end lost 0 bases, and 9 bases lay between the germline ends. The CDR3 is CASSGRGSTDTQYF. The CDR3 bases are TGTGCCAGCAGCGGGAGGGGGAGCACAGATACGCAGTATTTT.

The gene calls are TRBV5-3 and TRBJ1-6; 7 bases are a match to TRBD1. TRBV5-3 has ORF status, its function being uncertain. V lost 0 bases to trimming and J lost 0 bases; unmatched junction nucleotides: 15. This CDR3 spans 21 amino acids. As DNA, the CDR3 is TGTGCCAGAAGCTTGGTAGTGAAGGGGGCCACCCTGAGCTCCTATAATTCACCCCTCCACTTT. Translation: CARSLVVKGATLSSYNSPLHF.

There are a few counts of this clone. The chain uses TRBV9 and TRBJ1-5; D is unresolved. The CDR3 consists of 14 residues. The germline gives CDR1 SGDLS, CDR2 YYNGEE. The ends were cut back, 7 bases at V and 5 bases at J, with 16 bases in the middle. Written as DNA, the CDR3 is TGTGCCAGCGGAGGCGGGTTTTTGGATCAGCCCCAGCATTTT. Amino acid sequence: CASGGGFLDQPQHF.

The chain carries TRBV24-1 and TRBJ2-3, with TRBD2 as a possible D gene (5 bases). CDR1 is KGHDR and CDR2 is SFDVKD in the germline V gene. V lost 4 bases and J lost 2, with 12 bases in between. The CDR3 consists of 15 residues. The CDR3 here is CATSESTGITDTQYF. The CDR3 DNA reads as TGTGCCACCAGTGAATCTACCGGGATCACAGATACGCAGTATTTT.

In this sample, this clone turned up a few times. In DNA, the CDR3 is TGTGCCAGCAGCATCAAGACAGGACTGCTCTATGGCTACACCTTC. Amino acid sequence: CASSIKTGLLYGYTF. J is TRBJ1-2 and V is TRBV5-4; tentative D call: TRBD1 (6 bases). Germline CDR1 reads SGHNT; CDR2 reads YYREEE (reference sequence). Trimming removed 4 bases from V and 4 bases from J, with 17 bases in between. CDR3 length: 15 amino acids. Together with reference TRBV5-4 and TRBJ1-2, the CDR3 gives the full variable domain: ETGVTQSPTHLIKTRGQQVTLRCSSQSGHNTVSWYQQALGQGPQFIFQYYREEENGRGNFPPRFSGLQFPNYSSELNVNALELDDSALYLCASSIKTGLLYGYTFGSGTRLTVV.